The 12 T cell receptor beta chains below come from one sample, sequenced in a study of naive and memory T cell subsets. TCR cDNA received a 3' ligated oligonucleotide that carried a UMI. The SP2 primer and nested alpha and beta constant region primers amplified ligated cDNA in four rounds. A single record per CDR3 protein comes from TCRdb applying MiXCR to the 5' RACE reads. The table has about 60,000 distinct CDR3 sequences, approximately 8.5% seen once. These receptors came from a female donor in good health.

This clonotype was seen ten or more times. The CDR3 sequence is CASSYSRTGDWNEQFF. The CDR3 DNA sequence: TGTGCCAGCAGTTACAGTCGGACAGGGGATTGGAATGAGCAGTTCTTC. The J gene is TRBJ2-1, the V gene TRBV6-2 or TRBV6-3; 9 bases match TRBD1. The CDR3 has 16 amino acids. Germline trimming cut 2 bases from V and 7 bases from J; bases unmatched to any gene: 9. In germline, CDR1 is MNHEY, CDR2 SVGEGT.

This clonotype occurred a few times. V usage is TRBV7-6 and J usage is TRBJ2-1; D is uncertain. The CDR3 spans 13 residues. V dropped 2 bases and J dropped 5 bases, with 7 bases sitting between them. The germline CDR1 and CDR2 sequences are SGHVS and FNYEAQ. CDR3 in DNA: TGTGCCAGCAGCTTAAAGTTCGACAATGAGCAGTTCTTC. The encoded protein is CASSLKFDNEQFF.

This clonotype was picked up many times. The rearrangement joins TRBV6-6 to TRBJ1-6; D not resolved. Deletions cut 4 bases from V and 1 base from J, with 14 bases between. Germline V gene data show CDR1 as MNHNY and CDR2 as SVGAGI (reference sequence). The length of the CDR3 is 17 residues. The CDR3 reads CASSSRSGRSYNSPLHF. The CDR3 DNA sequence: TGTGCCAGCAGTTCAAGATCAGGCAGATCCTATAATTCACCCCTCCACTTT.

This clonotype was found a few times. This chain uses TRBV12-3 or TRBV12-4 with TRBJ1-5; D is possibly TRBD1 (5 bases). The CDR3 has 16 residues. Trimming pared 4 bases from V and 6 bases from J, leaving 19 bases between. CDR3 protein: CASSYVGPPGIQPQHF. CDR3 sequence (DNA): TGTGCCAGCAGTTACGTAGGTCCCCCAGGGATTCAGCCCCAGCATTTT.

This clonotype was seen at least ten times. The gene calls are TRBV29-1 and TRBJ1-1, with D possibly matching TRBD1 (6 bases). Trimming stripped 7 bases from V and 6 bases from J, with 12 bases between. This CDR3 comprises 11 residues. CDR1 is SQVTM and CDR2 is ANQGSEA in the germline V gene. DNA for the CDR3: TGCAGCGCCCGGGACATTTCTGAAGCTTTCTTT. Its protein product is CSARDISEAFF.

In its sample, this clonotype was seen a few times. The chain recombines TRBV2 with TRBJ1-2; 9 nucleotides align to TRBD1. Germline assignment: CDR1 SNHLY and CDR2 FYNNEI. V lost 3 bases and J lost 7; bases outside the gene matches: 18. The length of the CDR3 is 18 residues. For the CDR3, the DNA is TGTGCCAGCAGTGATAATACCTTCACCGGGACAGGGTGGGGTGGCTACACCTTC. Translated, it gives CASSDNTFTGTGWGGYTF.

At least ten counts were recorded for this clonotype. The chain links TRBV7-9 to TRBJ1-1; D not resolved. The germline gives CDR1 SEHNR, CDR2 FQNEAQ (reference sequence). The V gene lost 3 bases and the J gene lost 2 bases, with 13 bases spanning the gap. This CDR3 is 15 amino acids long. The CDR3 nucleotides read TGTGCCAGCAGCTTCGCCAGATCAGCAAACACTGAAGCTTTCTTT. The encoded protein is CASSFARSANTEAFF.

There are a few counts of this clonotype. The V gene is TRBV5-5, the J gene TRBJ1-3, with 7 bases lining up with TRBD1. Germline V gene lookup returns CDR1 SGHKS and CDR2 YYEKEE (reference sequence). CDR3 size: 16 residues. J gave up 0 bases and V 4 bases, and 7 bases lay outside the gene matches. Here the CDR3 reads CASSAQGITSGNTIYF. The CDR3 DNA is TGTGCCAGCAGCGCACAGGGGATTACCTCTGGAAACACCATATATTTT.

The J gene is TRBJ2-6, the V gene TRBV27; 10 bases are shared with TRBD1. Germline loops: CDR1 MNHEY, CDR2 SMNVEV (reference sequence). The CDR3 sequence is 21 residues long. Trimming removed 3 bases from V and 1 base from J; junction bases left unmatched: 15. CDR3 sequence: CASSFWGFRTGGESGANVLTF. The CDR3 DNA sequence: TGTGCCAGCAGTTTTTGGGGTTTTCGGACAGGGGGGGAATCTGGGGCCAACGTCCTGACTTTC.

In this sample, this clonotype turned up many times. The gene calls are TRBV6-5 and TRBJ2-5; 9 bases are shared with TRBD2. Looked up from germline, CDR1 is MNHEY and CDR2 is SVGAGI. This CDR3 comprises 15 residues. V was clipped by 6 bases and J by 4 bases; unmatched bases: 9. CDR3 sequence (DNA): TGTGCCAGCAGAAGAGCGGGGGGTCTAGGAGAGACCCAGTACTTC. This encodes CASRRAGGLGETQYF.

CDR3 DNA: TGTGCCAGCGGCAGACAGGGTCAAAGTGAGCAGTTCTTC. Encoded protein: CASGRQGQSEQFF. V is TRBV4-2 and J is TRBJ2-1; the match to TRBD1 covers 7 bases. This CDR3 is 13 amino acids long. CDR1 LGHNA and CDR2 YNFKEQ come from the germline V gene. Unmatched junction bases numbered 10, after V lost 8 bases and J lost 9 bases.

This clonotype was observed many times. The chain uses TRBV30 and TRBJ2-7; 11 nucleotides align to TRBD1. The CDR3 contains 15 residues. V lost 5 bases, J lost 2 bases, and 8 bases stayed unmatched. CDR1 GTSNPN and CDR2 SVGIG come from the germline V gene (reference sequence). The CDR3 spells CAWLRMGQGAYEQYF. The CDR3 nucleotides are TGTGCCTGGTTGAGGATGGGACAGGGGGCCTACGAGCAGTACTTC.